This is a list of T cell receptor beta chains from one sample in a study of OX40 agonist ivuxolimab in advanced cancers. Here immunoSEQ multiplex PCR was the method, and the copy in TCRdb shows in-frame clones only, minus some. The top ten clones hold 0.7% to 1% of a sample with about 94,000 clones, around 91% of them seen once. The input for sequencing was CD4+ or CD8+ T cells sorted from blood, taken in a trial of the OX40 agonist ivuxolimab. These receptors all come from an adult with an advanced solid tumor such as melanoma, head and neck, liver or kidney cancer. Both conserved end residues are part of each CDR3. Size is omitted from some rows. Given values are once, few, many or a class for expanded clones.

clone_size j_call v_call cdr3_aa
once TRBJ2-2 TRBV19 CASRQLSNTGELFF
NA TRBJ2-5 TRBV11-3 CASSTGTGGGETQYF
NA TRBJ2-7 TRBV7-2 CASSLAVRVGEQYF
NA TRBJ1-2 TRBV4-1 CASSQGRSANYGYTF
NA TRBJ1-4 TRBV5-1 CASRQLATNEKLFF
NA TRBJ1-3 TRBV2 CASSEVRASGNTIYF
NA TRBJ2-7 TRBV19 CASSITDNYEQYF
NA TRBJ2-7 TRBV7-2 CASSPRLAGGHEQYF
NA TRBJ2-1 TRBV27 CASSPLSGRVYNEQFF
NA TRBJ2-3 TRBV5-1 CASTLLGGVTDTQYF
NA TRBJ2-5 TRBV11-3 CASSLDGLKTQYF
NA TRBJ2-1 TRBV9 CASSVGVVIGDVEQFF
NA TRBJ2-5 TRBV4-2 CASSQDTARGSTQYF
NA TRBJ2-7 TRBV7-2 CASSLIWLRAGEQYF
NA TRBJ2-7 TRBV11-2 CASGREGRAHEQYF
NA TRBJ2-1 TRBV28 CASSLGGNSYNEQFF
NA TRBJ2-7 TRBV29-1 CSVGQGDEQYF
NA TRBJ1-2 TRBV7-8 CASRRLRGANYGYTF
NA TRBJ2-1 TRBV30 CAWNSGLADNEQFF
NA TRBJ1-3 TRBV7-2 CASSLETGTGNTIYF
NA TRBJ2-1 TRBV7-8 CASSPGTSKYNEQFF
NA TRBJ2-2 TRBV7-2 CATHGWRNTGELFF
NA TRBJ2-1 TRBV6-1 CASSPVNNEQFF
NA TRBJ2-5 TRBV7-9 CASSSLRAQYF
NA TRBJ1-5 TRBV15 CATSREDSTNQPQHF
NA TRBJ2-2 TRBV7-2 CASSINGMNTGELFF
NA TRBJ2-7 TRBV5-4 CASSLGLDSYEQYF
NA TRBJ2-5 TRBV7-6 CASSLNGGSETQYF
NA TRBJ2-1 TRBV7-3 CASSFFAGGVSEQFF
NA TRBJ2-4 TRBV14 CASSQSLLLSIQYF
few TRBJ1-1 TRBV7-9 CASSYAAEAFF
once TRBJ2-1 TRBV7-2 CASSRTSGGYNEQFF
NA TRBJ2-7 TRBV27 CASSSLGRRYEQYF
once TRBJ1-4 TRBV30 CAWSFTNEKLFF
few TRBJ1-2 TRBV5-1 CASSLEQGGYGYTF
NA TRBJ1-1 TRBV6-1 CASSESGQPNTEAFF
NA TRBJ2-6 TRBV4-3 CASSQSVGAGANVLTF